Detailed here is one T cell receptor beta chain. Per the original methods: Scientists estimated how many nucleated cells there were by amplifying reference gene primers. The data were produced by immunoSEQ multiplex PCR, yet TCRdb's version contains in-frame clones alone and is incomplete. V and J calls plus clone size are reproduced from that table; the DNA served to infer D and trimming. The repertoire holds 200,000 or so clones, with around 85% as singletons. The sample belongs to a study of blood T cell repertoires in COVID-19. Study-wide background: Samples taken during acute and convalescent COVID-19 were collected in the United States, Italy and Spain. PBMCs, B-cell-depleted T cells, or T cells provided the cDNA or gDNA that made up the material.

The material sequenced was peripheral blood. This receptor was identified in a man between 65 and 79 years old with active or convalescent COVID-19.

In DNA, the CDR3 is TGTGCCAGCAGCTACTCTTTAGGGGGAGCCGATGAGCAGTTCTTC. Its protein is CASSYSLGGADEQFF. The chain carries TRBV3-1 (or the pseudogene TRBV3-2) and TRBJ2-1; possible D gene TRBD1, 6 bases. There are 15 residues in the CDR3. Trimming left V 5 bases short and J 8 bases short, with 19 bases between. Germline assignment: CDR1 LGHDT and CDR2 YNNKEL (reference sequence).